These 25 T cell receptor beta chains originate from one sample sequenced in a study of shared clonotypes between healthy human individuals (dated by TCRdb to between 2020 and 2021). Library preparation was by the immunoSEQ multiplex PCR assay. Held by TCRdb, this immuneACCESS table contains in-frame sequences only and omits some clones. Under half of the omission traces to an unresolved V gene where checked; the cause of the rest is unknown. For this sample the table gives around 1.4 million clones, of which approximately 98.5% were detected only once. The ten largest make up 0.36% of the sample. Sequencing was done on a sample of naive CD4+ T cells sorted from blood. The meaning of the sample's cell subset or site label: CD45RA+ positively selected. These receptors all stem from a man aged 30 to 45 in good health.

The V call is TRBV18, the J call TRBJ2-4, with TRBD1 matching over 7 bases. The CDR3 spans 16 residues. The ends lost 2 bases at V and 0 bases at J; junction bases unmatched: 4. Germline-derived CDR1 and CDR2 are KGHSH and LQKENI. As DNA, the CDR3 is TGTGCCAGCTCACCAAGACAGGGCCTAGCCAAAAACATTCAGTACTTC. Translating gives CASSPRQGLAKNIQYF.

To note about this clone: Distinct nucleotide sequences in the sample also encode this CDR3. The chain recombines TRBV10-3 with TRBJ1-1; D unresolved. With 3 bases removed from V and 1 base from J, the gap between germline ends came to 6 bases. This CDR3 spans 13 amino acids. Germline assignment: CDR1 ENHRY and CDR2 SYGVKD. CDR3 protein: CAISDITNTEAFF. The CDR3 DNA reads as TGTGCCATCAGTGATATCACGAACACTGAAGCTTTCTTT.

V and J are TRBV5-1 and TRBJ2-2, with TRBD1 matching 7 bases. Germline V CDR1 and CDR2: SGHRS, YFSETQ. V shed 5 bases, J shed 3 bases, and the junction held 4 bases outside the gene matches. This CDR3 is built from 14 residues. The CDR3 reads CASSYRGDTGELFF. The CDR3 DNA reads as TGCGCCAGCAGTTACAGGGGCGACACCGGGGAGCTGTTTTTT.

This clone was counted a single time. Distinct nucleotide sequences in the sample also encode this CDR3. The CDR3 protein is CASSLTGGYGYTF. In DNA, the CDR3 is TGTGCCAGCAGCTTGACAGGAGGGTATGGCTACACCTTC. The chain employs TRBV7-9 and TRBJ1-2; a possible D gene is TRBD1 (6 bases). Germline CDR1 and CDR2: SEHNR and FQNEAQ (reference sequence). V lost 3 bases and J 5 bases, leaving 10 bases between the germline ends. There are 13 residues in the CDR3. Looking up the rest from reference TRBV7-9 and TRBJ1-2 gives the full variable domain: DTGVSQNPRHKITKRGQNVTFRCDPISEHNRLYWYRQTLGQGPEFLTYFQNEAQLEKSRLLSDRFSAERPKGSFSTLEIQRTEQGDSAMYLCASSLTGGYGYTFGSGTRLTVV.

The CDR3 DNA follows: TGTGCCAGCAGTCCCGGGGGTCCCCTCGAGCAGTACTTC. Translation gives CASSPGGPLEQYF. This chain connects TRBV6-6 to TRBJ2-7; D is possibly TRBD2 (6 bases). The V gene's germline CDR1 is MNHNY and CDR2 SVGAGI (reference sequence). The CDR3 consists of 13 residues. Trimming removed 5 bases from V and 6 bases from J, with 14 bases in between.

The chain employs TRBV5-1 and TRBJ1-2, with D tentatively TRBD1 (6 bases). V was cut by 4 bases and J by 5 bases, with 18 bases left in between. CDR1 is SGHRS and CDR2 is YFSETQ in the germline V gene. The CDR3 consists of 15 residues. CDR3 bases: TGCGCCAGCAGCCCGGCAGGGGATGCCGTTTATGGCTACACCTTC. Its protein product is CASSPAGDAVYGYTF.

This sequence joins TRBV6-1 and TRBJ1-2; D possibly corresponds to TRBD1 (6 bases). The V and J ends lost 7 bases and 0 bases respectively, with 15 bases between them. This CDR3 contains 15 residues. Germline values: CDR1 MNHNS, CDR2 SASEGT. The CDR3 sequence is CASTLDRTTNYGYTF. The CDR3 nucleotides are TGTGCCAGCACGCTCGACAGGACAACTAACTATGGCTACACCTTC.

This clone was picked up one time. The chain couples TRBV7-9 to TRBJ1-3; D possibly corresponds to TRBD1 (5 bases). Germline assignment: CDR1 SEHNR and CDR2 FQNEAQ (reference sequence). The CDR3 is 14 amino acids. With 5 bases removed from V and 1 base from J, the gap between germline ends came to 9 bases. The CDR3, as DNA: TGTGCCAGCAGCCCCAGGGTGTCTGGAAACACCATATATTTT. This codes for CASSPRVSGNTIYF.

V gene TRBV2 combines with J gene TRBJ1-2; 7 bases align to TRBD1. The J segment lost 4 bases and the V segment lost 6 bases, leaving 14 bases of the junction unmatched. The CDR3 is 16 residues long. The germline CDR1 and CDR2 sequences are SNHLY and FYNNEI. The CDR3 region is CASSGGNSGGIYGYTF. The CDR3 DNA reads TGTGCCAGCAGCGGGGGAAACTCAGGGGGTATCTATGGCTACACCTTC.

Here the CDR3 reads CASSVGLADTQYF. The CDR3 coding sequence is TGTGCCAGCAGTGTGGGATTAGCAGATACGCAGTATTTT. J is TRBJ2-3 and V is TRBV2; D call uncertain. The germline V gene has CDR1 SNHLY and CDR2 FYNNEI. The ends were cut back, 4 bases at V and 4 bases at J, with 9 bases in the middle. This CDR3 contains 13 residues.

V usage is TRBV6-1 and J usage is TRBJ2-7; 8 bases align to TRBD2. The CDR3 extends over 15 amino acids. Germline CDR1 and CDR2: MNHNS and SASEGT. The trim removed 6 bases at V and 2 bases at J, leaving 9 bases unmatched. The chain's CDR3 is CASRTRAGETYEQYF. The CDR3 DNA reads as TGTGCCAGCAGGACTAGAGCGGGAGAGACCTACGAGCAGTACTTC.

This sequence joins TRBV7-2 and TRBJ2-7; D may match TRBD1 or TRBD2 (6 bases each). The germline V gene has CDR1 SGHTA and CDR2 FQGNSA. Trimming removed 3 bases at V and 9 bases at J, with 15 bases between. The length of the CDR3 is 13 residues. CDR3 sequence: CASSLGGGVGQYF. The CDR3 DNA reads TGTGCCAGCAGCTTGGGGGGCGGTGTAGGGCAGTACTTC.

The chain joins TRBV19 to TRBJ2-1; D gene ambiguous. The CDR3 is made up of 15 amino acids. Per the germline V gene, CDR1 is LNHDA and CDR2 is SQIVND (reference sequence). Trimming left V 6 bases short and J 9 bases short, with 21 bases between. The CDR3 sequence: CASSPRRRPMAEQFF. In nucleotides, the CDR3 is TGTGCCAGTAGCCCTCGTCGTCGCCCGATGGCTGAGCAGTTCTTC. Drawing the rest from reference TRBV19 and TRBJ2-1, the complete variable domain is DGGITQSPKYLFRKEGQNVTLSCEQNLNHDAMYWYRQDPGQGLRLIYYSQIVNDFQKGDIAEGYSVSREKKESFPLTVTSAQKNPTAFYLCASSPRRRPMAEQFFGPGTRLTVL.

This clone came up once. The V gene is TRBV7-7, the J gene TRBJ2-1; D perhaps matches TRBD2 (6 bases). Germline V gene sequence: CDR1 SSHAT, CDR2 FNYEAQ (reference sequence). The CDR3 consists of 14 residues. Between the trimmed V and J ends, which lost 1 base and 4 bases, there was a span of 8 bases. The CDR3 is CASSLGLGYNEQFF. CDR3 bases: TGTGCCAGCAGCTTAGGACTAGGGTACAATGAGCAGTTCTTC.

V is TRBV5-1 and J is TRBJ2-5, with a weak D call TRBD2 (5 bases). Trimming cost V 4 bases and J 5 bases, with 18 bases left between them. The germline V gene encodes CDR1 SGHRS and CDR2 YFSETQ. This CDR3 is built from 15 residues. CDR3 protein: CASSQRNGNGETQYF. CDR3 nucleotides: TGCGCCAGCAGCCAAAGGAACGGGAACGGGGAGACCCAGTACTTC.

This sequence joins TRBV6-1 and TRBJ1-1; no clear D. This CDR3 region has 15 residues. V dropped 3 bases and J dropped 1 base, with 12 bases sitting between them. CDR1 and CDR2 (germline): MNHNS, SASEGT. CDR3: CASSDLRRGNTEAFF. The CDR3 region has the DNA TGTGCCAGCAGTGACCTCAGACGGGGGAACACTGAAGCTTTCTTT.

This clone came up once. The rearrangement joins TRBV15 to TRBJ2-1; possible D gene TRBD2, 5 bases. Deletions cut 0 bases from V and 9 bases from J, with 12 bases between. The CDR3 spans 14 residues. Germline CDR1 LNHNV, CDR2 YYDKDF (reference sequence). The CDR3 loop reads CATSRDRDSLEQFF. The CDR3, as DNA: TGTGCCACCAGCAGAGATCGGGATAGCCTTGAGCAGTTCTTC.

This chain uses TRBV7-6 with TRBJ1-1, with D possibly being TRBD1 (6 bases). The V gene lost 5 bases and the J gene lost 8 bases, with 18 bases spanning the gap. The CDR3 sequence is 14 residues long. Germline values: CDR1 SGHVS, CDR2 FNYEAQ. Here the CDR3 DNA reads TGTGCCAGCAGCAACTCACAGGGTTCTTCCGAAGCTTTCTTT. It is translated as CASSNSQGSSEAFF.

The chain joins TRBV27 to TRBJ2-5, with D perhaps matching TRBD2 (6 bases). The CDR3 sequence is 17 residues long. V gave up 3 bases and J gave up 4 bases, with 21 bases separating them. CDR1 MNHEY and CDR2 SMNVEV come from the germline V gene (reference sequence). The CDR3 DNA reads TGTGCCAGCAGTTTCAGTCCCTCATCCGCTAGCGTAGAGACCCAGTACTTC. Its protein is CASSFSPSSASVETQYF.

The rearrangement links TRBV18 to TRBJ2-7; D remains unclear. Germline assignment: CDR1 KGHSH and CDR2 LQKENI. This CDR3 comprises 15 residues. V lost 0 bases, J lost 0 bases, and 9 bases lay in between. CDR3 sequence (DNA): TGTGCCAGCTCACCACCAAAGCCCCTCTCCTACGAGCAGTACTTC. This translates into CASSPPKPLSYEQYF.

The genes are TRBV6-5 and TRBJ2-7, with unresolved D. Trimming shortened V by 6 bases and J by 0 bases, and 9 bases separated the two germline ends. Germline assignment: CDR1 MNHEY and CDR2 SVGAGI. This CDR3 contains 13 residues. The CDR3 bases are TGTGCCAGCAGCCGAGACCCCTCCTACGAGCAGTACTTC. Its translation: CASSRDPSYEQYF.

A word on this clone: Other DNA sequences in this sample translate to the same CDR3. The chain is built from TRBV9 and TRBJ2-1; 9 bases line up with TRBD2. CDR3 size: 16 residues. The V gene end was trimmed by 0 bases and the J gene end by 7 bases; junction bases not matched to a gene: 8. Germline assignment: CDR1 SGDLS and CDR2 YYNGEE. CDR3 loop: CASSVGPAGGLNEQFF. Written as DNA, the CDR3 is TGTGCCAGCAGCGTAGGTCCGGCGGGAGGGCTTAATGAGCAGTTCTTC.

The chain employs TRBV7-8 and TRBJ1-5, with 9 bases lining up with TRBD1. V dropped 4 bases and J dropped 5; count of bases not matched to a gene: 24. The CDR3 extends over 21 amino acids. The germline V gene encodes CDR1 SGHVS and CDR2 FQNEAQ. CDR3 coding DNA: TGTGCCAGCAGCTCTTACACCCACCCGGCACGACATACAGGGGGCGATCAGCCCCAGCATTTT. It translates to CASSSYTHPARHTGGDQPQHF.

This chain's CDR3 is CASSPRPGRNEQYF. CDR3 DNA sequence: TGTGCCAGCAGCCCCCGGCCGGGACGAAACGAGCAGTACTTC. The chain combines TRBV5-6 with TRBJ2-7, with D perhaps given as TRBD1 or TRBD2 (5 bases each). Deletions cut 4 bases from V and 5 bases from J, with 16 bases between. The CDR3 length is 14 residues. Germline V gene sequence: CDR1 SGHDT, CDR2 YYEEEE.

The genes are TRBV5-1 and TRBJ2-1, with 7 bases that match TRBD2. Trimming removed 1 base from V and 8 bases from J; junction bases left unmatched: 15. Germline CDR1 is SGHRS and CDR2 is YFSETQ. The CDR3 spans 17 residues. The CDR3 DNA is TGCGCCAGCAGCTTGAACTGGGCGGGAGATTCATCGGATGAGCAGTTCTTC. Translating gives CASSLNWAGDSSDEQFF.